This T cell receptor beta chain is from a study of blood T cell repertoires in COVID-19. The junction had 5 bases not matched to a gene; V was cut back by 4 bases and J by 5 bases. This CDR3 contains 14 residues. Germline V gives CDR1 SGHTA, CDR2 FQGNSA. Original processing notes: Amplification with reference gene primers provided the estimates of nucleated cell counts. Data came from immunoSEQ multiplex PCR; TCRdb stores just in-frame clones and leaves some out. Clonal size and the V and J genes are those of that table, whereas D and trimming came from the DNA. The sample holds 200,000 to 300,000 clones; about 86% are singletons and the top ten take about 3.5%.

The V and J genes are TRBV7-2 and TRBJ2-5, with 9 bases lining up with TRBD1. The TCR was taken from a woman aged 35 to 49 with acute COVID-19. The sample was PBMCs or T cells enriched from blood (not recorded which). CDR3 DNA: TGTGCCAGCAGCTCCGGGACAGGGTTGGAGACCCAGTACTTC. Its protein is CASSSGTGLETQYF.